The 5 T cell receptor beta chains reported below all come from one sample, sequenced in a study of shared clonotypes between healthy human individuals. Libraries were prepared by immunoSEQ multiplex PCR; TCRdb keeps only in-frame clonotypes and omits some of them. The table records about 2.1 million clones, about 93% of them present only once. CD8 cells regarded as naive lacked CD45RO, were positively chosen for CCR7, and omitted terminally differentiated effector memory CD45RA+ cells. Sequencing was carried out using naive CD8+ T cells from PBMCs. These receptors all stem from a man between 18 and 35 years old in good health. Some clones in this sample may be carry-over from other donors' samples.

The gene calls are TRBV9 and TRBJ2-2; D uncertain. V lost 4 bases, J lost 6 bases, and 10 bases lay in between. The length of the CDR3 is 13 residues. The germline gives CDR1 SGDLS, CDR2 YYNGEE. CDR3 sequence reads: CASSPRGPGELFF. The CDR3 DNA reads TGTGCCAGCAGCCCCCGTGGCCCCGGGGAGCTGTTTTTT.

This chain links TRBV7-2 with TRBJ1-2; D might be TRBD1 (6 bases). In germline, CDR1 is SGHTA, CDR2 FQGNSA. V lost 5 bases and J lost 4, with 14 bases in between. The CDR3 sequence is 14 residues long. CDR3 nucleotides: TGTGCCAGCAGCCCCGGGGGGGCCGGCTATGGCTACACCTTC. It translates to CASSPGGAGYGYTF.

This clone was seen just once. This sequence joins TRBV13 and TRBJ2-2; 7 bases are a match to TRBD1. The CDR3 has 16 residues. V shed 6 bases and J 6 bases; nucleotides not matched to a gene: 13. The V gene's germline CDR1 is PRHDT and CDR2 FYEKMQ (reference sequence). Written as DNA, the CDR3 is TGTGCCAGCAGTAATAGACAGGGTCGAGGGCCCGGGGAGCTGTTTTTT. This translates into CASSNRQGRGPGELFF.

The genes are TRBV4-1 and TRBJ2-3; D not certain. The CDR3 sequence is 13 residues long. V was trimmed by 2 bases and J by 4 bases, leaving 7 bases between them. Germline V lookup: CDR1 MGHRA, CDR2 YSYEKL. The CDR3: CASSQYWADTQYF. The CDR3 coding sequence is TGCGCCAGCAGCCAATACTGGGCAGATACGCAGTATTTT.

The V gene is TRBV6-1, the J gene TRBJ1-1; D perhaps matches TRBD1 (5 bases). Germline V lookup: CDR1 MNHNS, CDR2 SASEGT. Trimming stripped 2 bases from V and 4 bases from J, with 17 bases between. The CDR3 is made up of 16 amino acids. The CDR3 DNA is TGTGCCAGCAGTGAATTTTCGGCAGGGAGGGGCACTGAAGCTTTCTTT. It codes for CASSEFSAGRGTEAFF.